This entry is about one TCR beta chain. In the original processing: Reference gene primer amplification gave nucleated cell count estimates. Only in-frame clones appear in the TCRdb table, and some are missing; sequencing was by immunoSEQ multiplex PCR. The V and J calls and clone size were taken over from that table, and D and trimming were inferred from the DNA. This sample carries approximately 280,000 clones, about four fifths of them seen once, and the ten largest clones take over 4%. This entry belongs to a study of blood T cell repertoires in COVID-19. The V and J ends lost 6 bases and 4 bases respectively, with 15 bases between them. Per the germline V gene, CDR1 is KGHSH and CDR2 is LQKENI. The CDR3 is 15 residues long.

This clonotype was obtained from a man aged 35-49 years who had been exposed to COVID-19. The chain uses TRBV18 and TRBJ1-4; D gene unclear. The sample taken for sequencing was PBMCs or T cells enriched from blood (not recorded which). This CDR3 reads CASSDGKEGNEKLFF. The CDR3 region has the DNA TGTGCCAGCTCGGATGGGAAAGAGGGTAATGAAAAACTGTTTTTT.